This TCR beta chain came from a study of blood T cell repertoires in COVID-19. The wider study: COVID-19 samples from acute and convalescent phases originated in the United States, Italy and Spain. Sources were T cells, B-cell-depleted T cells, or PBMCs; the material itself was cDNA or gDNA.

Original processing methods: Reference gene primer amplification gave nucleated cell count estimates. Produced via immunoSEQ multiplex PCR; TCRdb's table is partial and in-frame only. The V and J calls and the clone size are those of that table, but D and trimming were determined from the DNA. Of 110,000 or so clones listed, around 90% are singletons. The germline V gene encodes CDR1 KGHDR and CDR2 SFDVKD. V gave up 5 bases and J gave up 7 bases, with 20 bases separating them. CDR3 size: 15 residues. Sample: peripheral blood. This TCR was recovered from a human donor in a cohort sampled during active COVID-19. V usage is TRBV24-1 and J usage is TRBJ2-7; a weak D match, TRBD2 (6 bases). CDR3 sequence: CATSGGVGGRGEQYF. CDR3 nucleotides: TGTGCCACCAGTGGGGGTGTGGGAGGACGAGGGGAGCAGTACTTC.